This is a list of T cell receptor beta chains from one sample in a study of identical twins. TCRdb passed the 5' RACE reads through MiXCR, listing each CDR3 protein once. The sample yields about 530,000 distinct CDR3 sequences, 20% to 25% seen once. The data also belong to a second study, concerning yellow fever vaccine responses in identical twins.

The sequencing sample was made of CD4+ T cells sorted from blood. The receptors come from a woman aged 18-29 years in good health. Each CDR3 is given with its conserved first and last residue. D genes are given only for firm matches. Size is stated for part of the rows, as once, few or many counts, or as a class when the clone is expanded.

D gene: -; V gene: TRBV6-1; clone size: few; J gene: TRBJ2-6; CDR3 DNA: TGTGCAGCTAGTCCGGGGGCGGTTGGGGCCAACGTCCTGACTTTC; CDR3 protein: CAASPGAVGANVLTF
D gene: -; V gene: TRBV9; clone size: few; J gene: TRBJ1-4; CDR3 DNA: TGTGCCAGCAGCGTAGGGAGAGGGTTCGATGAAAAACTGTTTTTT; CDR3 protein: CASSVGRGFDEKLFF
D gene: -; V gene: TRBV7-9; clone size: few; J gene: TRBJ2-1; CDR3 DNA: TGTGCCAGCAGCTTAGAGAGGGGAATTAATGAGCAGTTCTTC; CDR3 protein: CASSLERGINEQFF
D gene: -; V gene: TRBV5-1; clone size: few; J gene: TRBJ2-2; CDR3 DNA: TGCGCCAGCAGCTCAGGTGTGGAGAACACCGGGGAGCTGTTTTTT; CDR3 protein: CASSSGVENTGELFF
D gene: -; V gene: TRBV9; clone size: -; J gene: TRBJ2-7; CDR3 DNA: TGTGCCAGCAGTGTGGGCGGGCGGGCCTACGAGCAGTACTTC; CDR3 protein: CASSVGGRAYEQYF
D gene: -; V gene: TRBV5-5; clone size: few; J gene: TRBJ2-3; CDR3 DNA: TGTGCCAGCAGCTCATGGAGAGAAGAAGCAGATACGCAGTATTTT; CDR3 protein: CASSSWREEADTQYF
D gene: -; V gene: TRBV3-1; clone size: -; J gene: TRBJ2-1; CDR3 DNA: TGTGCCAGCAGCAAGCTGGCCCTAGCCAGATCCTCCAATGAGCAGTTCTTC; CDR3 protein: CASSKLALARSSNEQFF
D gene: TRBD2; V gene: TRBV7-9; clone size: -; J gene: TRBJ2-7; CDR3 DNA: TGTGCCAGCAGCTTATTTGGACCTTCTAGCGGGAGTTACGAGCAGTACTTC; CDR3 protein: CASSLFGPSSGSYEQYF
D gene: -; V gene: TRBV3-1; clone size: few; J gene: TRBJ2-1; CDR3 DNA: TGTGCCAGCAGCCAAGAGACGATAAGGCAGTTCTTC; CDR3 protein: CASSQETIRQFF
D gene: -; V gene: TRBV24-1; clone size: once; J gene: TRBJ2-5; CDR3 DNA: TGTGCCACCAGTGACGAGGACAGAGCGAGAGAGACCCAGTACTTC; CDR3 protein: CATSDEDRARETQYF
D gene: -; V gene: TRBV3-1; clone size: -; J gene: TRBJ2-4; CDR3 DNA: TGTGCCAGCAGCCAAGAGGGCCAGTCACTAGCCAAAAACATTCAGTACTTC; CDR3 protein: CASSQEGQSLAKNIQYF
D gene: TRBD1; V gene: TRBV5-1; clone size: few; J gene: TRBJ1-1; CDR3 DNA: TGCGCCAGCAGCTTGTATCGGCTCGGCGGGACAGAATTCATGAACACTGAAGCTTTCTTT; CDR3 protein: CASSLYRLGGTEFMNTEAFF
D gene: TRBD2; V gene: TRBV11-3; clone size: -; J gene: TRBJ2-3; CDR3 DNA: TGTGCCAGCAGCCCCAGCGGGACTTCTATACGTCAGTATTTT; CDR3 protein: CASSPSGTSIRQYF
D gene: -; V gene: TRBV20-1; clone size: -; J gene: TRBJ2-1; CDR3 DNA: TGCAGTGCTAGAGACACGGGGGACTTAAGCTCCTACAATGAGCAGTTCTTC; CDR3 protein: CSARDTGDLSSYNEQFF
D gene: TRBD1; V gene: TRBV7-9; clone size: few; J gene: TRBJ2-7; CDR3 DNA: TGTGCCAGCAGCCAGGGACAGGCCAGCTCCTACGAGCAGTACTTC; CDR3 protein: CASSQGQASSYEQYF
D gene: -; V gene: TRBV6-1; clone size: few; J gene: TRBJ2-7; CDR3 DNA: TGTGCCAGCAGTGAAGGGGTGATCGCCTACGAGCAGTACTTC; CDR3 protein: CASSEGVIAYEQYF
D gene: -; V gene: TRBV20-1; clone size: -; J gene: TRBJ2-3; CDR3 DNA: TGCAGTGCTAGACGAGAGGGGGGCAGGTCAGATACGCAGTATTTT; CDR3 protein: CSARREGGRSDTQYF
D gene: TRBD2; V gene: TRBV6-1; clone size: few; J gene: TRBJ2-1; CDR3 DNA: TGTGCCAGCAGCACCACCGCGGGAGGGGTCCACGTGGAGCAGTTCTTC; CDR3 protein: CASSTTAGGVHVEQFF
D gene: -; V gene: TRBV10-3; clone size: few; J gene: TRBJ2-4; CDR3 DNA: TGTGCCACACAAGGAGGGGAAAACATTCAGTACTTC; CDR3 protein: CATQGGENIQYF
D gene: TRBD1; V gene: TRBV5-5; clone size: once; J gene: TRBJ1-2; CDR3 DNA: TGTGCCAGCAGACAGACAGGGAGGACTGATGGCTACACCTTC; CDR3 protein: CASRQTGRTDGYTF
D gene: -; V gene: TRBV5-6; clone size: -; J gene: TRBJ2-3; CDR3 DNA: TGTGCCAGCAGCGCGGGGCTGGGGCACACAGATACGCAGTATTTT; CDR3 protein: CASSAGLGHTDTQYF
D gene: TRBD1; V gene: TRBV2; clone size: -; J gene: TRBJ2-5; CDR3 DNA: TGTGCCAGCCTAGACGACAGGGGGCTGGGGACCCAGTACTTC; CDR3 protein: CASLDDRGLGTQYF